This T cell receptor (beta chain) appears in the sequencing data of a study of CD8 T cells in Susac syndrome. The CDR3 length is 15 residues. Per germline, CDR1 SGHRS and CDR2 YFSETQ. With 0 bases removed from V and 0 bases from J, the gap between germline ends came to 7 bases. When the RNA was reverse transcribed, random hexamers were used with an input of about 0.45 to 1 ug. TCR beta CDR3 was amplified by immunoSEQ covering 54 Vbeta and 13 Jbeta. One entry per CDR3 protein results from TCRdb running MiXCR on the immunoSEQ multiplex PCR reads. Seen here are roughly 140,000 distinct CDR3 sequences, about 94% observed once, and the top ten hold roughly 0.27%. Sequencing of TCR beta was undertaken in CD8+ and CD4+ T cells derived from blood.

The chain joins TRBV5-1 to TRBJ1-5; D gene unclear. The sample consisted of CD8+ T cells from PBMCs. The receptor's source is a human donor in good health. CDR3 bases: TGCGCCAGCAGCTTGGAAGGATATAGCAATCAGCCCCAGCATTTT. Translating it yields CASSLEGYSNQPQHF.